This T cell receptor (beta chain) originates from a study of shared clonotypes between healthy human individuals. Libraries were prepared by immunoSEQ multiplex PCR; TCRdb keeps only in-frame clonotypes and omits some of them. The data contain some 2.1 million clones, just under 95% of them singletons. Positive CCR7 selection of CD45RO-negative cells yielded the naive CD8 cells, and terminally differentiated effector memory CD45RA+ cells were excluded. This clone was seen just once. Its antigen is not known. Study outcomes and limitations: Sharing of clonotypes among donors was expected to vary with sequencing depth. Larger estimated richness was generally seen in naive subsets than in memory subsets. Clonotype sharing across a handful of donors was observed for around 5% of naive CD4 clonotypes. Rarefaction revealed incomplete sorted-subset sequencing despite large depth.

Per germline, CDR1 LNHDA and CDR2 SQIVND (reference sequence). This CDR3 comprises 14 residues. V shed 8 bases and J 4 bases; nucleotides not matched to a gene: 5. Material: naive CD8+ T cells from PBMCs. This receptor was taken from a young man in good health. Some clones in this sample may be carry-over from other donors' samples. The rearrangement links TRBV19 to TRBJ2-3; 11 bases are a match to TRBD1. CDR3 residues: CASAGTGGADTQYF. In DNA, the CDR3 is TGTGCCAGTGCCGGGACAGGGGGTGCAGATACGCAGTATTTT.